The rows below give T cell receptor beta chains drawn from one sample of a study. From the RT-PCR reads, TCRdb called clonotypes with MiXCR, one entry per CDR3 protein. The table has approximately 720,000 distinct CDR3 sequences, about 14% seen once. Sequenced input: memory CD4+ T cells from blood. Receptor source: a female donor in good health, serving as a healthy control. CDR3s include the opening cysteine and the closing phenylalanine or tryptophan. The D gene is left open where the match is weak. Clone size is stated in some rows and not others, as once, few, many or a class when expanded.

d_gene	j_gene	abundance	v_gene	CDR3aa	CDR3nt
-	TRBJ1-6	many	TRBV4-3	CASSQDYYSPLHF	TGCGCCAGCAGCCAAGATTATTATTCACCCCTCCACTTT
-	TRBJ2-7	-	TRBV10-1	CASRSSSGAPYEQYF	TGCGCCAGCAGGTCGTCGAGCGGAGCCCCCTACGAGCAGTACTTC
-	TRBJ2-7	-	TRBV7-8	CASSLDLERLAYEQYF	TGTGCCAGCAGCTTAGATCTGGAGAGGCTAGCCTACGAGCAGTACTTC
TRBD1	TRBJ1-1	many	TRBV4-3	CASSHTGGVSPEAFF	TGCGCCAGCAGCCATACAGGGGGGGTGAGCCCTGAAGCTTTCTTT
-	TRBJ2-1	-	TRBV20-1	CSANSVDYNEQFF	TGCAGTGCTAACTCGGTCGACTACAATGAGCAGTTCTTC
-	TRBJ2-3	many	TRBV5-1	CASSLVPGPGTDTQYF	TGCGCCAGCAGCTTGGTTCCAGGCCCCGGCACAGATACGCAGTATTTT
-	TRBJ1-3	few	TRBV15	CATSSPGAGNTIYF	TGTGCCACCAGCAGCCCGGGCGCTGGAAACACCATATATTTT
TRBD2	TRBJ2-1	-	TRBV18	CASSVQREPTSYNEQFF	TGTGCCAGCTCAGTTCAGCGGGAGCCTACCTCCTACAATGAGCAGTTCTTC
-	TRBJ2-7	few	TRBV20-1	CSFPLTGTATYEQYF	TGCAGTTTTCCCCTTACCGGGACTGCTACCTACGAGCAGTACTTC
-	TRBJ1-5	many	TRBV7-2	CASRIQGQPQHF	TGTGCCAGCAGAATTCAGGGACAGCCCCAGCATTTT
-	TRBJ2-7	many	TRBV10-3	CASGGQLYEQYF	TGTGCCTCGGGAGGACAGCTCTACGAGCAGTACTTC
-	TRBJ1-1	-	TRBV12-3/TRBV12-4	CASSPSLGEAFF	TGTGCCAGCAGTCCAAGTCTGGGTGAAGCTTTCTTT
TRBD1	TRBJ2-2	few	TRBV20-1	CSASDPGQPTGELFF	TGCAGTGCTAGCGACCCGGGACAGCCCACCGGGGAGCTGTTTTTT
TRBD1	TRBJ1-1	-	TRBV5-6	CASSLAFRGRLAMNTEAFF	TGTGCCAGCAGCTTGGCTTTCAGGGGGAGATTGGCCATGAACACTGAAGCTTTCTTT
-	TRBJ2-7	few	TRBV20-1	CSARVTGWGYEQYF	TGCAGTGCACGAGTCACCGGGTGGGGCTACGAGCAGTACTTC
-	TRBJ1-1	many	TRBV5-5	CASSLSYESNTEAFF	TGTGCCAGCAGCTTGAGTTACGAGTCGAACACTGAAGCTTTCTTT
-	TRBJ2-3	-	TRBV5-1	CASTTTGSTDTQYF	TGCGCCAGCACGACGACGGGGAGCACAGATACGCAGTATTTT
-	TRBJ1-1	-	TRBV12-3/TRBV12-4	CASREQGSLTEAFF	TGTGCCAGCAGGGAACAGGGAAGTTTAACTGAAGCTTTCTTT
-	TRBJ1-1	-	TRBV5-5	CASSPRMGVGTEAFF	TGTGCCAGCAGCCCCCGGATGGGGGTAGGCACTGAAGCTTTCTTT
-	TRBJ2-2	few	TRBV4-1	CASSKIAEFTGELFF	TGCGCCAGCAGCAAGATAGCGGAGTTCACCGGGGAGCTGTTTTTT
-	TRBJ1-1	few	TRBV20-1	CSAVEGGGNTEAFF	TGCAGTGCTGTTGAGGGTGGTGGAAACACTGAAGCTTTCTTT
-	TRBJ2-5	-	TRBV14	CASSAQFTQYF	TGTGCCAGCAGCGCCCAGTTTACCCAGTACTTC
-	TRBJ2-3	many	TRBV7-3	CASSLYGGTDTQYF	TGTGCCAGCAGCTTATATGGAGGCACAGATACGCAGTATTTT
-	TRBJ2-7	-	TRBV28	CASMTVSYEQYF	TGTGCCAGCATGACAGTCTCCTACGAGCAGTACTTC
TRBD2	TRBJ2-1	once	TRBV6-2/TRBV6-3	CASSPTSGGNEQFF	TGTGCCAGCAGCCCGACTAGCGGGGGCAATGAGCAGTTCTTC
-	TRBJ2-1	few	TRBV5-1	CASSWNAGPLNEQFF	TGCGCCAGCAGCTGGAATGCGGGGCCGCTTAATGAGCAGTTCTTC
-	TRBJ2-1	many	TRBV7-9	CASSSVERNYNEQFF	TGTGCCAGCAGCTCCGTCGAGCGGAACTACAATGAGCAGTTCTTC